Listed below are T cell receptor beta chains from one sample, sequenced in a study of CD8 T cell repertoires and HIV-1 epitope variants. Method: immunoSEQ multiplex PCR; TCRdb's copy keeps in-frame clones and lacks some. The profile shows about 5,200 clones, less than 70% of them singletons. Antigens of these TCRs are unknown. The sample was cultured CD8+ T cells derived from PBMCs. The receptors stem from a male donor with HIV. Both conserved end residues are part of each CDR3. Each record gives: D gene, V gene, clone size, J gene, CDR3 DNA, CDR3 protein. A D gene is named only where the DNA matches it firmly. Clone sizes are given selectively: once, few, many, or a class where the clone is expanded.

D gene: NA
V gene: TRBV27
clone size: NA
J gene: TRBJ2-7
CDR3 DNA: TGTGCCAGCAGTTTATCCCCAGGGGATCCCTACGAGCAGTACTTC
CDR3 protein: CASSLSPGDPYEQYF

D gene: TRBD2
V gene: TRBV2
clone size: NA
J gene: TRBJ2-7
CDR3 DNA: TGTGCCAGCATTGGATTCGAGTCTAGCGGTAACGAGCAGTACTTC
CDR3 protein: CASIGFESSGNEQYF

D gene: NA
V gene: TRBV28
clone size: NA
J gene: TRBJ2-7
CDR3 DNA: TGTGCCAGCAGCCGTGAGGGGGTCCCGCACTACGAGCAGTACTTC
CDR3 protein: CASSREGVPHYEQYF

D gene: TRBD1
V gene: TRBV11-1
clone size: NA
J gene: TRBJ2-2
CDR3 DNA: TGTGCCAGCAGCTTACTGGGACAGGGGACGAACACCGGGGAGCTGTTTTTT
CDR3 protein: CASSLLGQGTNTGELFF

D gene: TRBD1
V gene: TRBV6-5
clone size: NA
J gene: TRBJ1-1
CDR3 DNA: TGTGCCAGCAGTTACCCGGGACAGGGGATTTACCAAGCTTTCTTT
CDR3 protein: CASSYPGQGIYQAFF

D gene: NA
V gene: TRBV6-9
clone size: NA
J gene: TRBJ2-2
CDR3 DNA: TGTGCCAGCAGTTTAAGGGGGGTGAACACCGGGGAGCTGTTTTTT
CDR3 protein: CASSLRGVNTGELFF

D gene: TRBD1
V gene: TRBV7-9
clone size: NA
J gene: TRBJ1-1
CDR3 DNA: TGTGCCAGCAGTCAACCGGGACAGGGCCATACTGAAGCTTTCTTT
CDR3 protein: CASSQPGQGHTEAFF

D gene: NA
V gene: TRBV7-8
clone size: NA
J gene: TRBJ2-1
CDR3 DNA: TGTGCCAGCAGCTTAACACAGGGCCCCTCGGATGAGCAGTTCTTC
CDR3 protein: CASSLTQGPSDEQFF

D gene: TRBD2
V gene: TRBV7-9
clone size: NA
J gene: TRBJ2-1
CDR3 DNA: TGTGCCAGCAGCATACTAGCGGGGGGCCTGAATGAGCAGTTCTTC
CDR3 protein: CASSILAGGLNEQFF

D gene: TRBD1
V gene: TRBV7-2
clone size: NA
J gene: TRBJ2-7
CDR3 DNA: TGTGCCAGCAGCTCCCGGACAGGGCTTTCCTACGAGCAGTACTTC
CDR3 protein: CASSSRTGLSYEQYF

D gene: TRBD1
V gene: TRBV19
clone size: NA
J gene: TRBJ1-5
CDR3 DNA: TGTGCCAGTAGTATAAATGAGGGGGCGTTTCAGCCCCAGCATTTT
CDR3 protein: CASSINEGAFQPQHF

D gene: NA
V gene: TRBV14
clone size: NA
J gene: TRBJ1-2
CDR3 DNA: TGTGCCAGCAGCCAAGAAGTCGGGAACTATGGCTACACCTTC
CDR3 protein: CASSQEVGNYGYTF

D gene: TRBD1
V gene: TRBV4-3
clone size: NA
J gene: TRBJ1-1
CDR3 DNA: TGCGCCAGCAGCGAGACAGGGATCAACACTGAAGCTTTCTTT
CDR3 protein: CASSETGINTEAFF

D gene: TRBD2
V gene: TRBV2
clone size: NA
J gene: TRBJ2-5
CDR3 DNA: TGTGCCAGCAGATCCCGTTTAGCGGGGGGGTCAGAGACCCAGTACTTC
CDR3 protein: CASRSRLAGGSETQYF

D gene: NA
V gene: TRBV7-2
clone size: NA
J gene: TRBJ1-2
CDR3 DNA: TGTGCCAGCAGCTTAGACAGGAGGGGTGGCTACACCTTC
CDR3 protein: CASSLDRRGGYTF

D gene: NA
V gene: TRBV7-6
clone size: once
J gene: TRBJ2-3
CDR3 DNA: TGTGCCAGCAGCTTAGCACAGGGTGGAACAGATACGCAGTATTTT
CDR3 protein: CASSLAQGGTDTQYF

D gene: TRBD1
V gene: TRBV7-3
clone size: NA
J gene: TRBJ2-7
CDR3 DNA: TGTGCCAGCAGCTGGGGACAGGGCAGCGAGCAGTACTTC
CDR3 protein: CASSWGQGSEQYF

D gene: NA
V gene: TRBV6-6
clone size: NA
J gene: TRBJ2-1
CDR3 DNA: TGTGCCAGCCGGGTCGGGGATGAGCAGTTCTTC
CDR3 protein: CASRVGDEQFF

D gene: TRBD1
V gene: TRBV19
clone size: NA
J gene: TRBJ2-1
CDR3 DNA: TGTGCCAGTAAATCAACAGGGGGCGGTGAGCAGTTCTTC
CDR3 protein: CASKSTGGGEQFF

D gene: NA
V gene: TRBV28
clone size: NA
J gene: TRBJ1-4
CDR3 DNA: TGTGCCAGCAGTTTAAGCGGGGATAGACTGTTTTTT
CDR3 protein: CASSLSGDRLFF